This entry features one T cell receptor (beta chain) sequence. The deep-level immunoSEQ assay was used. DNA at about 210 ng, around 30,000 T cell genomes, went into sorted-subset replicate PCRs. The method was immunoSEQ multiplex PCR; TCRdb's version includes in-frame clones alone and lacks a portion of them. The sample has about 2 million clones, approximately 94% seen once. CD45RO-negative CD8 cells positively selected for CCR7 made up the naive population, which excluded terminally differentiated effector memory CD45RA+ cells. This record comes from a study of shared clonotypes between healthy human individuals. Trimming left V 6 bases short and J 3 bases short, with 15 bases between. Germline CDR1 reads GTSNPN; CDR2 reads SVGIG (reference sequence). The CDR3 contains 13 residues.

This clonotype was sampled from a man between 18 and 29 years old in good health. The chain employs TRBV30 and TRBJ2-7, with D uncertain. Material for sequencing was naive CD8+ T cells sorted from blood. CDR3: CACNKGILYEQYF. Written as DNA, the CDR3 is TGTGCCTGCAATAAGGGAATACTCTACGAGCAGTACTTC.